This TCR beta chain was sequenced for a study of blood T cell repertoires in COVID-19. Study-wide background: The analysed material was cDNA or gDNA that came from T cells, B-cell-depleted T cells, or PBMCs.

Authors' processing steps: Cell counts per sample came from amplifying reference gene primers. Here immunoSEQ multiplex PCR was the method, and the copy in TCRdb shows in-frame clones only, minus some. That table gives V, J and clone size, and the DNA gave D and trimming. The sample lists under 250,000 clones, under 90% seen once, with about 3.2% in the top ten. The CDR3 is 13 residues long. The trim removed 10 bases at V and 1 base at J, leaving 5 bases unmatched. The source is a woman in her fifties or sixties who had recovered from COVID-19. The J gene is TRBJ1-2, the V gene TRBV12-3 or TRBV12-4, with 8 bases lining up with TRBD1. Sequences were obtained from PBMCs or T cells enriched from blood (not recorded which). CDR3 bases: TGTGCCACCAGGACAGGGAATAACTATGGCTACACCTTC. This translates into CATRTGNNYGYTF.